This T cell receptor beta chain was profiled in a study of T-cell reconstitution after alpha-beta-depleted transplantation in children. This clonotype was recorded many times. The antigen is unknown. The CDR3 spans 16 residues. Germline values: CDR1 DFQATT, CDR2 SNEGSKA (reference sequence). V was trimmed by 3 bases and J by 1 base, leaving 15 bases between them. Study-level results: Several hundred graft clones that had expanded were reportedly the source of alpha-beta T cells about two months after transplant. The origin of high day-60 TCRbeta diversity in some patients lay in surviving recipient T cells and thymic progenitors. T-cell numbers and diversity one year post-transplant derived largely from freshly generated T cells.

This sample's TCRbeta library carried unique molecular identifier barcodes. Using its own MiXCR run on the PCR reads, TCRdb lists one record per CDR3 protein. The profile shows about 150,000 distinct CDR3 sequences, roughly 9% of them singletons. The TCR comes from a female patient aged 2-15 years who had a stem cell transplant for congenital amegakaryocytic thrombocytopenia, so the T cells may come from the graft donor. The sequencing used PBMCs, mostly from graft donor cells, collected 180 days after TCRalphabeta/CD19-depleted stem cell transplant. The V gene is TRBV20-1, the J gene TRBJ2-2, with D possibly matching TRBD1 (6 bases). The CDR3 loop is CSARGASAGNTGELFF. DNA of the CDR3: TGCAGTGCTAGGGGGGCGTCGGCAGGGAACACCGGGGAGCTGTTTTTT.